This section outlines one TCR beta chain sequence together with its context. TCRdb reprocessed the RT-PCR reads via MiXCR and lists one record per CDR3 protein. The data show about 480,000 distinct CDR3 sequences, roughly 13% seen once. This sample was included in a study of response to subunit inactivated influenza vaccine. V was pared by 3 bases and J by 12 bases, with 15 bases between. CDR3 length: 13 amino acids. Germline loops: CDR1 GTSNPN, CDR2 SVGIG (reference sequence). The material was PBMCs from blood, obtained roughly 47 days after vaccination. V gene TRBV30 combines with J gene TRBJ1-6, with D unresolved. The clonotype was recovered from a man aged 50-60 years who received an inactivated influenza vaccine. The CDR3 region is CAWSFQPNEPLHF. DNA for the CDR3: TGTGCCTGGAGCTTCCAGCCCAATGAACCCCTCCACTTT.